The 30 T cell receptor beta chains reported below all come from one sample, sequenced in a study of tumor-infiltrating lymphocytes in primary liver carcinoma. From 500 ng of total RNA, TCR beta-specific cDNA was reverse-transcribed using a constant-region primer. Employing slightly modified ARM-PCR, three nested multiplex PCR rounds were run, and these gave rise to the TCR beta libraries. The two initial PCR rounds, roughly 10 cycles each, used TRBV1-TRBV30 forward and C-beta reverse primers. TCRdb reanalysed the multiplex PCR reads using MiXCR and keeps one entry per CDR3 protein. This sample has 250,000 to 350,000 distinct CDR3 sequences, with about three fifths found just once. The blood RNA (from unsorted whole blood) was obtained, and germline DNA was also extracted. Sequencing was done on a sample of peripheral blood. These receptors all stem from a woman aged 25 to 39 with primary liver carcinoma and hepatitis B virus infection.

V and J are TRBV6-2 or TRBV6-3 and TRBJ1-1; D not resolved. The CDR3 is 14 amino acids. Trimming stripped 7 bases from V and 2 bases from J, with 14 bases between. CDR1 MNHEY and CDR2 SVGEGT come from the germline V gene. The CDR3 is CASKDGQPNTEAFF. CDR3 DNA: TGTGCCAGCAAGGACGGGCAGCCAAACACTGAAGCTTTCTTT.

This clonotype was seen many times. The J gene is TRBJ1-1, the V gene TRBV4-1, with D perhaps matching TRBD1 (5 bases). This CDR3 spans 15 amino acids. V shed 0 bases and J shed 4 bases, with 12 bases lying between them. Germline values: CDR1 MGHRA, CDR2 YSYEKL. The CDR3 sequence is CASSQEGTRGTEAFF. The CDR3 region has the DNA TGCGCCAGCAGCCAAGAAGGGACTAGGGGCACTGAAGCTTTCTTT.

Concerning this clonotype: This may arise from a read error, as a much more abundant clone is one base away. This sequence joins TRBV29-1 and TRBJ2-2; TRBD1 might be the D (5 bases). With 7 bases removed from V and 8 bases from J, the gap between germline ends came to 17 bases. This CDR3 comprises 13 residues. Per germline, CDR1 SQVTM and CDR2 ANQGSEA. The CDR3 coding sequence is TGCAGCGATGGGGATGGGGCCGGAGGGGAGCTGTTTTTT. Translated, it gives CSDGDGAGGELFF.

At least ten counts were recorded for this clonotype. The chain joins TRBV11-2 to TRBJ1-5; 7 bases line up with TRBD1. Trimming cost V 4 bases and J 6 bases; bases outside gene matches: 9. CDR1 and CDR2 from the germline V gene are SGHAT and FQNNGV. The CDR3 runs to 15 residues. The CDR3 reads CASSSGGVSGQPQHF. The CDR3 nucleotides read TGTGCCAGCAGCTCAGGGGGAGTCTCAGGTCAGCCCCAGCATTTT.

Notes on this clonotype: At one end, the junction sequence differs from germline, possibly due to a read error. This chain joins TRBV12-3 or TRBV12-4 and TRBJ1-1, with no clear D. The CDR3 has 12 amino acids. In nucleotides, the CDR3 is TGTACCAGCAGTTTTCGGCTTGGGGAAGCTTTCTTT. Translating it yields CTSSFRLGEAFF.

This sequence joins TRBV12-3 or TRBV12-4 and TRBJ2-7; 9 bases are shared with TRBD2. Losses at the gene ends were 3 bases for V and 3 bases for J; bases not matched to a gene: 9. The CDR3 is 16 residues long. The CDR3 DNA is TGTGCCAGCAGTTTCTCTAGCGGGATACGGAGCTACGAGCAGTACTTC. This gives the protein CASSFSSGIRSYEQYF.

This clonotype was seen a few times. V usage is TRBV6-1 and J usage is TRBJ2-3; the match to TRBD1 covers 8 bases. Germline V lookup: CDR1 MNHNS, CDR2 SASEGT. CDR3 length equals 15 residues. J was trimmed by 3 bases and V by 6 bases; bases with no gene match: 8. The CDR3 coding sequence is TGTGCCAGCAGCCAGACAGGGGCAGGGACAGATACGCAGTATTTT. Amino acid sequence: CASSQTGAGTDTQYF.

About this clonotype: This may arise from a read error, as a much more abundant clone is one base away. V gene TRBV29-1 combines with J gene TRBJ2-7; no clear D. CDR3 length: 16 amino acids. From germline, CDR1 is SQVTM and CDR2 ANQGSEA. Trimming pared 1 base from V and 2 bases from J, leaving 18 bases between. The CDR3 is CSVEVGDKPYPYEQYF. CDR3 nucleotide sequence: TGCAGCGTTGAAGTGGGCGACAAACCATATCCCTACGAGCAGTACTTC.

On this clonotype: With a much larger clone just one base away, this may be a read error. V and J are TRBV5-4 and TRBJ1-2; D remains ambiguous. Germline CDR1 SGHNT, CDR2 YYREEE (reference sequence). The CDR3 extends over 14 amino acids. V was cut by 6 bases and J by 0 bases, with 12 bases left in between. CDR3 in DNA: TGTGCCAGCACCCCATTTCCGACTAACTATGGCTACACCTTC. This encodes CASTPFPTNYGYTF.

This clonotype appeared a single time. Germline is not matched at one junction end, which may reflect a read error. V gene TRBV28 combines with J gene TRBJ2-1, with TRBD2 matching over 7 bases. The germline V gene encodes CDR1 MDHEN and CDR2 SYDVKM. The CDR3 totals 14 residues. The DNA of the CDR3 is TGTGCCAGCGGATACATAGCGGGCAGGGATGAGCAATTCTTC. Its protein is CASGYIAGRDEQFF.

As concerns this clonotype: A much larger clonotype is one base distant, so this may be a read error. This rearrangement joins TRBV4-1 to TRBJ2-7; TRBD2 aligns across 7 bases. Unmatched junction bases numbered 11, after V lost 4 bases and J lost 2 bases. The CDR3 consists of 16 residues. Germline loops: CDR1 MGHRA, CDR2 YSYEKL. The CDR3 reads CASSRELTGGAYEQYF. For the CDR3, the DNA is TGCGCCAGCAGCCGAGAACTAACGGGAGGAGCCTACGAGCAGTACTTC.

Note on this clonotype: This may arise from a read error, as a much more abundant clone is one base away. The chain carries TRBV12-5 and TRBJ2-1; no clear D. Per the germline V gene, CDR1 is LGHNT and CDR2 is FRNRAP. The CDR3 has 14 residues. The CDR3 loop reads CANGLKLDYNEQFF. CDR3 DNA sequence: TGTGCTAATGGTTTGAAACTTGACTACAATGAGCAGTTCTTC. Filled out from reference TRBV12-5 and TRBJ2-1, the complete variable domain reads DARVTQTPRHKVTEMGQEVTMRCQPILGHNTVFWYRQTMMQGLELLAYFRNRAPLDDSGMPKDRFSAEMPDATLATLKIQPSEPRDSAVYFCANGLKLDYNEQFFGPGTRLTVL.

This chain connects TRBV10-3 to TRBJ2-1, with a weak D call TRBD1 (6 bases). The CDR3 contains 13 residues. CDR1 and CDR2 (germline): ENHRY, SYGVKD. V was shortened by 3 bases and J by 5 bases, with 8 bases between the two germline ends. Written as DNA, the CDR3 is TGTGCCATCAGTGAAAGGGGGAACAATGAGCAGTTCTTC. Encoded protein: CAISERGNNEQFF.

About this clonotype: A junction boundary mismatches the germline segment, possibly from a read error. This chain links TRBV11-2 with TRBJ2-6; either TRBD1 or TRBD2 may fit D (5 bases each). Germline V CDR1 and CDR2: SGHAT, FQNNGV. The CDR3 is made up of 15 amino acids. The CDR3 nucleotides are TGTGCTAGCACCGGGACCGGTTCTGGGACCAACGTCCTGGCTTTC. Translating gives CASTGTGSGTNVLAF.

Regarding this clonotype: The conserved final phenylalanine or tryptophan is absent from the CDR3, which likely points to a read error. The genes are TRBV29-1 and TRBJ1-2; D unclear. The CDR3 consists of 12 residues. Germline CDR1 SQVTM, CDR2 ANQGSEA. The CDR3 DNA follows: TGCTGCGTCTTAACTGATAACTATGGCTACACCCTC. Its protein is CCVLTDNYGYTL.

As for this clonotype: Relative to the germline gene, one junction end is altered; a read error may explain this. The rearrangement links TRBV6-2 or TRBV6-3 to TRBJ2-5, with 8 bases lining up with TRBD1. The germline gives CDR1 MNHEY, CDR2 SVGEGT. The CDR3 length is 16 residues. The CDR3 spells CTSSLRQGCPQEAQYF. CDR3 bases: TGTACCAGCAGTTTGCGACAGGGGTGCCCGCAAGAGGCCCAGTACTTC.

Of note for this clonotype: Without the conserved terminal phenylalanine or tryptophan, this CDR3 likely stems from a read error. V is TRBV5-6 and J is TRBJ2-5; TRBD2 is a possible D gene (6 bases). The CDR3 loop spans 14 amino acids. V shed 0 bases and J shed 5 bases, with 11 bases lying between them. CDR1 and CDR2 from the germline V gene are SGHDT and YYEEEE. In DNA form, the CDR3 reads TGTGCCAGCAGCTTGGTGTCAGGGAGGGAGACCCAGTACTTA. Translated, it gives CASSLVSGRETQYL.

J is TRBJ2-3 and V is TRBV28, with a possible D match to TRBD2 (7 bases). Germline CDR1 and CDR2: MDHEN and SYDVKM. Between the trimmed V and J ends, which lost 5 bases and 5 bases, there was a span of 23 bases. This CDR3 spans 17 amino acids. CDR3 residues: CASSPSPGGGGGDTQYF. Here the CDR3 DNA reads TGTGCCAGCAGTCCTTCCCCCGGCGGGGGCGGTGGAGATACGCAGTATTTT.

This clonotype was found a few times. The chain combines TRBV12-3 or TRBV12-4 with TRBJ2-7, with D perhaps matching TRBD1 (6 bases). V gave up 2 bases and J gave up 5 bases, with 19 bases separating them. CDR3 length: 16 amino acids. The CDR3 bases are TGTGCCAGCAGTTTACATAGTCAGGGGATTGCGGACGAGCAGTACTTC. Translated: CASSLHSQGIADEQYF.

Worth noting for this clonotype: The CDR3 end shows no conserved phenylalanine or tryptophan, and so a read error is likely. This rearrangement joins TRBV5-6 to TRBJ1-1; TRBD1 is a possible D gene (5 bases). Germline CDR1 is SGHDT and CDR2 is YYEEEE. CDR3 size: 15 residues. CDR3 nucleotides: TGTGCCAACAGCTTGGGACTGGGTAGCAAAGGTGAAGCTTTCTAT. Translating gives CANSLGLGSKGEAFY.

A note on this clonotype: The junction does not match germline at one end; this may be a read error. V gene TRBV11-1 combines with J gene TRBJ2-7; TRBD2 matches at 9 bases. Germline assignment: CDR1 SGHAT and CDR2 FQDESV (reference sequence). The CDR3 extends over 14 amino acids. The CDR3 loop is CASSSRLADYEQYF. The CDR3 bases are TGTGCCAGTAGCTCGAGACTAGCGGACTACGAGCAGTACTTC. Looking up the rest from reference TRBV11-1 and TRBJ2-7 gives the full variable domain: EAEVAQSPRYKITEKSQAVAFWCDPISGHATLYWYRQILGQGPELLVQFQDESVVDDSQLPKDRFSAERLKGVDSTLKIQPAELGDSAMYLCASSSRLADYEQYFGPGTRLTVT.

The chain recombines TRBV6-6 with TRBJ2-7; TRBD1 matches at 8 bases. The CDR3 loop spans 15 amino acids. Germline V gives CDR1 MNHNY, CDR2 SVGAGI (reference sequence). Trimming removed 3 bases from V and 2 bases from J; junction bases left unmatched: 6. For the CDR3, the DNA is TGTGCCAGCAGTTATAGTGACAGGGGAACCTACGAGCAGTACTTC. Its translation is CASSYSDRGTYEQYF.

This chain joins TRBV28 and TRBJ1-1; D is uncertain. The germline gives CDR1 MDHEN, CDR2 SYDVKM. With 6 bases removed from V and 1 base from J, the gap between germline ends came to 9 bases. CDR3 length equals 13 residues. The CDR3 coding sequence is TGTGCCAGCAGACGAGGGTGGAACACTGAAGCTTTCTTT. This translates into CASRRGWNTEAFF. Supplemented by reference TRBV28 and TRBJ1-1, the full variable domain reads DVKVTQSSRYLVKRTGEKVFLECVQDMDHENMFWYRQDPGLGLRLIYFSYDVKMKEKGDIPEGYSVSREKKERFSLILESASTNQTSMYLCASRRGWNTEAFFGQGTRLTVV.

In regard to this clonotype: One base away lies a much larger clone, so this may be a sequencing read error. The conserved final phenylalanine or tryptophan is absent from the CDR3, which likely points to a read error. The chain carries TRBV6-2 or TRBV6-3 and TRBJ2-1; tentative D call: TRBD1 (5 bases). The CDR3 length is 17 residues. Germline CDR1 reads MNHEY; CDR2 reads SVGEGT. Trimming cost V 5 bases and J 0 bases, with 17 bases left between them. The CDR3 coding sequence is TGTGCCAGCAGTCGATGGACACCCGTGAGCTCCTACAATGAGCAGTTCTTA. Its translation: CASSRWTPVSSYNEQFL.

Notes on this clonotype: At one end the junction does not follow the germline gene, possibly because of a read error. V and J are TRBV29-1 and TRBJ2-4; no clear D. Germline V gene data show CDR1 as SQVTM and CDR2 as ANQGSEA. This CDR3 has 13 residues. The CDR3 is CSVEEGMKNIQYF. CDR3 nucleotide sequence: TGCAGCGTTGAAGAGGGGATGAAAAACATTCAATACTTC.

A single count supports this clonotype. It is likely a read error, because the conserved phenylalanine at the end of the CDR3 is missing. The rearrangement uses TRBV11-2 and TRBJ2-7, with D maybe TRBD2 (5 bases). V was clipped by 1 base and J by 5 bases, with 9 bases between them. Germline assignment: CDR1 SGHAT and CDR2 FQNNGV. CDR3 length equals 13 residues. The CDR3 bases are TGTGCCAGCAGCTTAGGACTAATCCACGAGCAGTACCTC. Its protein product is CASSLGLIHEQYL.

Comments on this clonotype: With a much larger clone just one base away, this may be a read error. In nucleotides, the CDR3 is TGCGCCAGCAGCCAAGATCAGGGGAGGGCCTACGAGCGGTACTTC. This translates into CASSQDQGRAYERYF. This chain links TRBV4-1 with TRBJ2-7, with a possible D match to TRBD2 (7 bases). Germline assignment: CDR1 MGHRA and CDR2 YSYEKL. The CDR3 is 15 residues long.

For this clonotype: The junction differs from germline at one of its ends, possibly a read error. The chain carries TRBV6-6 and TRBJ2-7, with 10 nucleotides matching TRBD1. The germline CDR1 and CDR2 sequences are MNHNY and SVGAGI (reference sequence). The CDR3 length is 15 residues. The CDR3 bases are TGTGCCAGCAGTCATCCGGGACAGGGGTCCTACGAGCAGTGCTTC. Amino acids: CASSHPGQGSYEQCF.

As to this clonotype: A much larger clone lies one base from this, so it may be a read error. The chain combines TRBV4-3 with TRBJ2-5; TRBD1 might be the D (5 bases). V was clipped by 3 bases and J by 5 bases, with 13 bases between them. The germline CDR1 and CDR2 sequences are LGHNA and YSLEER. The CDR3 consists of 14 residues. The CDR3 sequence: CASSQSWGGETQYF. The CDR3 DNA reads as TGCGCCAGCAGCCAGTCATGGGGCGGCGAGACCCAGTACTTC.

This chain links TRBV7-9 with TRBJ1-1, with TRBD1 as a possible D gene (5 bases). The V gene lost 3 bases and the J gene lost 11 bases, with 13 bases spanning the gap. CDR1 SEHNR and CDR2 FQNEAQ come from the germline V gene (reference sequence). The CDR3 has 12 amino acids. The CDR3 nucleotides read TGTGCCAGCAGCTTGCTATTAAAGGGGGCTTTCTTT. Its protein product is CASSLLLKGAFF.